The rows below give T cell receptor beta chains drawn from one sample of a study of cytomegalovirus exposure and HLA in healthy donors. Method: immunoSEQ multiplex PCR; TCRdb's copy keeps in-frame clones and lacks some. This sample has around 120,000 clones, with 77% found just once. The sample comprised PBMCs. These receptors all come from a human donor in good health. Both conserved end residues are part of each CDR3. Fields, in order: V gene, J gene, clone size, D gene, CDR3 protein, CDR3 DNA. A D gene is named only where the DNA matches it firmly. Expanded clones get a size class; other rows say once, few or many, or leave the size out.

>TRBV6-1|TRBJ2-7|-|-
CASSTRGEQYF
TGTGCCAGCAGTACCCGGGGCGAGCAGTACTTC
>TRBV10-3|TRBJ1-5|-|-
CAISEGGRNQPQHF
TGTGCCATCAGTGAGGGAGGGCGCAATCAGCCCCAGCATTTT
>TRBV5-1|TRBJ2-2|-|-
CASSLESRQGNTGELFF
TGCGCCAGCAGCTTGGAGTCGCGGCAGGGAAACACCGGGGAGCTGTTTTTT
>TRBV7-2|TRBJ2-7|-|-
CASSSDFGEQYF
TGTGCCAGCAGCTCCGACTTCGGCGAGCAGTACTTC
>TRBV9|TRBJ1-5|-|-
CASSGGDASQPQHF
TGTGCCAGCAGCGGGGGAGACGCTAGTCAGCCCCAGCATTTT
>TRBV5-6|TRBJ2-7|-|TRBD1
CASSPRGQGAIVYEQYF
TGTGCCAGCAGCCCTAGAGGACAGGGGGCTATCGTCTACGAGCAGTACTTC
>TRBV28|TRBJ2-7|-|TRBD2
CASSLWPSGSYEQYF
TGTGCCAGCAGTTTATGGCCTAGCGGGAGCTACGAGCAGTACTTC
>TRBV11-3|TRBJ1-2|-|-
CASSLEADRYGYTF
TGTGCCAGCAGCTTGGAAGCCGACAGATATGGCTACACCTTC
>TRBV7-9|TRBJ2-3|-|-
CASSLAPRSLGDTQYF
TGTGCCAGCAGCTTAGCTCCAAGGTCCCTCGGGGATACGCAGTATTTT
>TRBV5-4|TRBJ2-7|-|-
CASSQKAGSYEQYF
TGTGCCAGCAGCCAAAAAGCGGGCTCCTACGAGCAGTACTTC
>TRBV6-5|TRBJ1-1|-|-
CAIKGDRQAEAFF
TGTGCCATCAAAGGGGACCGACAGGCTGAAGCTTTCTTT
>TRBV7-2|TRBJ2-2|-|-
CASRSGGSTGELFF
TGTGCCAGCCGGAGCGGTGGGAGTACCGGGGAGCTGTTTTTT
>TRBV19|TRBJ1-2|-|TRBD1
CASSTGQGVLNYGYTF
TGTGCCAGTAGTACGGGACAGGGGGTTCTTAACTATGGCTACACCTTC
>TRBV28|TRBJ2-3|-|-
CARQEGRRLDTQYF
TGTGCCAGACAGGAGGGCCGTAGGTTAGATACGCAGTATTTT
>TRBV5-1|TRBJ2-7|-|TRBD1
CASSSGQISSF
TGCGCCAGCAGCTCGGGACAGATTAGCTCCTTC
>TRBV25-1|TRBJ1-3|-|-
CASSEYIENSGNTIYF
TGTGCCAGCAGTGAATATATCGAGAACTCTGGAAACACCATATATTTT
>TRBV5-4|TRBJ2-7|-|TRBD1
CASSSGQSYEQYF
TGTGCCAGCAGCTCGGGACAGTCCTACGAGCAGTACTTC
>TRBV19|TRBJ1-5|-|TRBD1
CASSIVGTGPLNQPQHF
TGTGCCAGTAGTATAGTCGGGACAGGGCCCCTCAATCAGCCCCAGCATTTT
>TRBV2|TRBJ2-4|-|TRBD1
CASNKQGTKNIQYF
TGTGCCAGCAATAAACAGGGGACCAAAAACATTCAGTACTTC
>TRBV19|TRBJ2-7|few|TRBD2
CASTTGASGGYEQYF
TGTGCCAGTACCACGGGGGCTAGCGGGGGGTACGAGCAGTACTTC
>TRBV5-1|TRBJ1-2|-|-
CANSPTGDYGYTF
TGCGCCAACAGCCCGACAGGAGACTATGGCTACACCTTC
>TRBV6-1|TRBJ2-7|-|TRBD1
CASRTGTGGYYEQYF
TGTGCCAGCAGAACTGGGACAGGGGGCTACTACGAGCAGTACTTC
>TRBV11-2|TRBJ2-1|few|TRBD2
CASSLVVRLAGGGNEQFF
TGTGCCAGCAGCTTAGTCGTCCGACTAGCGGGAGGTGGAAATGAGCAGTTCTTC
>TRBV5-1|TRBJ1-4|-|TRBD1
CASTLFGTGEFEKLFF
TGCGCCAGTACATTATTCGGGACAGGGGAGTTCGAAAAACTGTTTTTT
>TRBV19|TRBJ2-5|-|TRBD2
CASSRGLAGVETQYF
TGTGCCAGTAGTAGGGGACTAGCGGGGGTGGAGACCCAGTACTTC
>TRBV19|TRBJ1-1|few|TRBD1
CASSMTGGRTEAFF
TGTGCCAGTAGTATGACAGGGGGGCGCACTGAAGCTTTCTTT